This TCR beta chain is from a study of long-term antiretroviral therapy in people with HIV (dated by TCRdb to 2021 to 2024). About the full investigation: Collection of the earliest samples took place about a decade ahead of the 2015 WHO recommendation for immediate ART, at a time when ART was typically delayed until CD4 counts fell. Whether ART initiation and durable HIV suppression were associated with changes in peripheral blood TRB repertoire composition and diversity was tested in a retrospective serial study. A total of roughly 200 cryopreserved PBMC samples were contributed to the cohort by 30 adults with confirmed HIV infection, with samples collected serially over a mean of approximately six years (range 1-12). Among the roughly 30 participants with HIV, eleven were female. No cross-contamination during QIAcube processing was seen in test extractions of a monoclonal T-cell line run alongside around 31 polyclonal samples. The investigation overall reported the following: Samples dated from the mid-2000s to the late 2010s, and the ART regimens used may be less effective than current ones. Because PBMC availability was limited, only the TCR beta chain was sequenced, with no alpha chain pairing. No data were available on ART adherence, viral resistance or therapy changes, limiting inferences about post-ART repertoire changes. Narrower CDR3 length ranges were observed in HIV repertoires than in controls, and an antigen-experienced repertoire with only a slight naive shift after ART was suggested by the network structure. A significant increase in TRB diversity was found to be associated with ART initiation, although TRB diversity was observed to remain significantly below that of transplant donor controls even after long-term ART. At every time point, the repertoire was dominated by expanded TRB clones first identified before ART initiation, although this dominance fluctuated and, in many PLHIV, declined after ART. Because pre-ART samples had limited cell numbers, profiling was done on unsorted PBMC rather than on sorted CD4+ and CD8+ T cells.

The immunoSEQ hsTCRB v3.0 assay was used at survey level resolution for TRB variable region sequencing. The targeted TRB sequencing depth was roughly 40,000-50,000 T-cell genomes per sample. An Illumina MiSeq with a v3 150-cycle kit was used to sequence the pooled TRB libraries. Concerning the study's data processing: Repertoire analysis was performed in R inside a reproducible Nextflow workflow that covered QC, data transformation and analysis. LymphoSeq2, an R package for exploring AIRR-Seq data, was used to implement custom analyses. Several samples that produced fewer than 5000 total TRB sequences were removed, so about 200 HIV repertoires were analyzed. Among the 180 to 200 HIV repertoires that were kept, around 60 were collected before ART initiation and 120 to 140 were collected after ART initiation. Each repertoire was downsampled to 5000 TRB nucleotide sequences, and summary statistics were averaged across 100 downsampling iterations. TRB sequences were retained for analysis only if CDR3 regions of at least seven amino acids were present. Two measures captured diversity: a Shannon entropy-derived clonality score and the Gini coefficient. In the repertoire networks, any two of the top 5000 CDR3 amino acid sequences were linked whenever the two sequences differed by an edit distance of one. For TRB CDR3 amino acid sequences, antigen specificity groups and MHC restriction were predicted with GLIPH2. To flag known CMV, EBV, HIV or tissue antigen associations, CDR3 amino acid sequences were matched against VDJdb and McPAS-TCR. Pre-ART, post-ART and control groups were compared with Wilcoxon signed-rank tests and Holm-Bonferroni correction. The table comes from immuneACCESS by way of TCRdb, which keeps in-frame sequences with V and J called. Part of the clones is missing from these tables; in studies checked, under half for an unresolved V gene and the rest for unknown reasons. That table gives V, J and clone size, and the DNA gave D and trimming. The sample data list tens of thousands of clones, and about 94% of these were observed just once. The ten largest clones represent 2% to 2.5% of the sample.

By its share of the sample, this clone is large (0.1 to 1%). Its antigen target is currently unknown. Per-nucleotide qualities are absent, and no much larger clonotype sits a single base away. Including the terminal cysteine and phenylalanine, the CDR3 comprises 16 residues. CDR3 DNA is the only sequence kept; it has 48 bases, read in frame from the first base. The germline V and J ends show losses of 9 bases and 2 bases respectively, and no gene match explains 12 bases of the junction. Via the germline V gene, CDR1 is SNHLY and CDR2 FYNNEI. Participants were included only if at least one PBMC sample before ART initiation and at least two post-ART samples were available. All participants with HIV were treated in the United States of America. Before DNA extraction, cryopreserved samples of about 0.9-10 million PBMC were thawed and then washed. At the time of the earliest PBMC sample, participants with HIV were aged between roughly 20 and 54 years. Each participant contributed PBMC samples from 1-4 timepoints before ART initiation and 2-8 timepoints after ART initiation, with a median of 7 samples. For every participant, serial HIV viral load, CD4+ T-cell count, ART history and demographic data were obtained. Using a Qiagen kit on a QIAcube, genomic DNA was extracted from unsorted PBMC, with samples processed in batches of 12.

The receptor was isolated from a young man with HIV. Sequences were derived from unsorted PBMCs, sampled roughly 9.4 years after starting antiretroviral therapy. The sequence joins TRBV2 to TRBJ2-7; 11 bases in the junction line up with TRBD2. The CDR3 amino acid sequence is: CASADQIAGGPYEQYF. The nucleotide sequence is given as TGTGCCAGTGCCGACCAAATAGCGGGGGGGCCCTACGAGCAGTACTTC.